The 2 T cell receptor beta chains reported below all come from one sample, sequenced in a study of T cell responses to AZD1222 COVID-19 vaccine. Clones were read by immunoSEQ multiplex PCR, and TCRdb kept only the in-frame ones, dropping some. The sample lists approximately 210,000 clones, roughly 94% occurring once. Sequencing was performed on peripheral blood, taken 28 days after the second dose of the MenACWY control vaccine. The receptors stem from an adult who received the MenACWY meningococcal vaccine as a control.

The V and J genes are TRBV28 and TRBJ2-7, with 9 bases lining up with TRBD2. Per germline, CDR1 MDHEN and CDR2 SYDVKM. This CDR3 is built from 14 residues. The junction had 10 bases not matched to a gene; V was cut back by 7 bases and J by 6 bases. The CDR3 DNA follows: TGTGCCAGCACTATTAGCGGGAGTAGTTTCGAGCAGTACTTC. It codes for CASTISGSSFEQYF. The variable domain in full, with the rest retrieved from reference TRBV28 and TRBJ2-7, is DVKVTQSSRYLVKRTGEKVFLECVQDMDHENMFWYRQDPGLGLRLIYFSYDVKMKEKGDIPEGYSVSREKKERFSLILESASTNQTSMYLCASTISGSSFEQYFGPGTRLTVT.

The chain links TRBV18 to TRBJ1-2; 7 bases match TRBD1. Germline CDR1 KGHSH, CDR2 LQKENI. V gave up 3 bases and J gave up 8 bases; unmatched junction bases: 6. CDR3 length equals 13 residues. The CDR3 DNA reads TGTGCCAGCTCACCTAAGACAGGGACCGGCTACACCTTC. Translation gives CASSPKTGTGYTF.